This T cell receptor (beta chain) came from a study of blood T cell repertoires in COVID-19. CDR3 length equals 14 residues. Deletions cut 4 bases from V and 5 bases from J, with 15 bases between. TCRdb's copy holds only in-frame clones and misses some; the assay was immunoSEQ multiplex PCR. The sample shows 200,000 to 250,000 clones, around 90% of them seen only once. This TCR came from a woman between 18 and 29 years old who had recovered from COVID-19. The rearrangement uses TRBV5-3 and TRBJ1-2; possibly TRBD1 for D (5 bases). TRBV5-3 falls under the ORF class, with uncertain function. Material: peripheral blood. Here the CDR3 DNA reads TGTGCCAGAAGCCTAGACAGTTTACGGTATGGCTACACCTTC. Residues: CARSLDSLRYGYTF.